This T cell receptor beta chain derives from a study of post-analysis software for immune sequencing data. Study information: Multiple sclerosis in the patients followed relapsing-remitting, secondary progressive and progressive-relapsing courses.

This CDR3 has 15 residues. CDR1 and CDR2 (germline): SGDLS, YYNGEE. The germline V and J ends were trimmed by 2 bases and 2 bases, with 13 bases remaining between them. Overall study results and limits: Four or five TRBV segments occurring more often in patients than controls included TRBV5-6, TRBV5-1 and TRBV20-1. Versus controls, multiple sclerosis patients showed significantly lower diversity (normalized Chao1). Strong same-batch co-clustering of samples appeared with F measure clustering.

Comment on this clonotype: Its matching antigen is unknown.

Sequencing libraries made from TCR beta cDNA carried unique molecular identifiers. The authors obtained roughly 0.5 million cDNA molecules from approximately 1 to 10 million T cells. TCRdb re-called the PCR reads through MiXCR, storing one row per CDR3 protein. Of roughly 620,000 distinct CDR3 sequences in the sample, about 44% were seen once. The sample was blood. V and J are TRBV9 and TRBJ2-5; D possibly matches TRBD1 or TRBD2 (6 bases each). The clonotype was recovered from a girl aged 10-17 years with multiple sclerosis. CDR3 in amino acids: CASSVVGGTQETQYF. The CDR3 bases are TGTGCCAGCAGCGTCGTAGGGGGGACTCAAGAGACCCAGTACTTC.